The 8 T cell receptor beta chains listed next were all sequenced from one sample in a study of blood T cell repertoires in COVID-19 (dated by TCRdb to the early 2020s). The library was produced with the immunoSEQ multiplex PCR assay. TCRdb took over this immuneACCESS table, retaining in-frame rearrangements with V and J assigned. Such tables are incomplete; in checked studies, under half of the missing clones stem from an unresolved V gene, and the remainder is unexplained. Across this sample there are 180,000 or so clones, with around 88% seen only once. Approximately 4% of the sample is held by the ten biggest clonotypes. Source material: peripheral blood. The origin of the receptors is a woman in her 30s with acute or convalescent COVID-19.

Only one count was recorded for this clone. The chain combines TRBV30 with TRBJ2-3; D possibly uses TRBD1 or TRBD2 (5 bases each). Germline V gene sequence: CDR1 GTSNPN, CDR2 SVGIG (reference sequence). Trimming stripped 5 bases from V and 4 bases from J, with 10 bases between. This CDR3 is built from 12 residues. The DNA for the CDR3 is TGTGCCTGGGGGACGGGGTCAGATACGCAGTATTTT. Its protein product is CAWGTGSDTQYF.

The chain is built from TRBV7-2 and TRBJ1-1, with a weak D call TRBD1 (5 bases). The germline CDR1 and CDR2 sequences are SGHTA and FQGNSA. Deletions cut 2 bases from V and 3 bases from J, with 7 bases between. There are 13 residues in the CDR3. The CDR3 sequence: CASSLSRDTEAFF. Written as DNA, the CDR3 is TGTGCCAGCAGCTTAAGCAGGGACACTGAAGCTTTCTTT.

With regard to this clone: Because it lacks the conserved phenylalanine or tryptophan at the end, this CDR3 is likely a read error. The DNA is omitted, as the CDR3 cannot be located on it reliably, and the CDR3 follows TCRdb's listing. The rearrangement joins TRBV2 to TRBJ1-4; the D call TRBD1 from the table was never checked on the DNA. A total of 13 residues make up the CDR3, ends included. In germline, CDR1 is SNHLY, CDR2 FYNNEI. The CDR3 here is CASSDYPRSTCSI.

This chain joins TRBV5-6 and TRBJ1-6, with a possible D match to TRBD1 (5 bases). The germline V gene has CDR1 SGHDT and CDR2 YYEEEE. CDR3 size: 15 residues. The V and J ends lost 3 bases and 14 bases respectively, with 21 bases between them. CDR3 bases: TGTGCCAGCAGCTCGACGCGGGACGGACATCTGACCCTCCACTTT. Amino acid sequence: CASSSTRDGHLTLHF.

This sequence joins TRBV7-3 and TRBJ2-1; no clear D gene. Germline V gene data show CDR1 as SGHTA and CDR2 as FQGTGA. The ends were cut back, 5 bases at V and 7 bases at J, with 12 bases in the middle. The CDR3 has 13 amino acids. CDR3 DNA: TGTGCCAGCAGCGTAGCCAGTCGGAATGAGCAGTTCTTC. This gives the protein CASSVASRNEQFF.

Comments on this clone: At one end, the junction sequence differs from germline, possibly due to a read error. The J gene is TRBJ2-2, the V gene TRBV7-7, with D perhaps matching TRBD2 (5 bases). The CDR3 runs 13 residues. Germline CDR1 and CDR2: SSHAT and FNYEAQ (reference sequence). The CDR3 loop is CASSADFPGELFF. The CDR3 region has the DNA TGTGCTAGCAGCGCGGACTTTCCCGGGGAGCTGTTTTTT.

The rearrangement joins TRBV7-8 to TRBJ2-4; D not resolved. The V end was cut by 5 bases, the J end by 1 base, with 12 bases between. Per germline, CDR1 SGHVS and CDR2 FQNEAQ. The CDR3 spans 15 residues. CDR3 region: CASSPLDFAKNIQYF. The CDR3 DNA reads TGTGCCAGCAGCCCCCTCGACTTTGCCAAAAACATTCAGTACTTC.

The chain couples TRBV18 to TRBJ2-3; 7 positions match TRBD1. With V trimmed by 10 bases and J by 2 bases, 12 bases remained unmatched. Per germline, CDR1 KGHSH and CDR2 LQKENI. The CDR3 consists of 15 residues. The CDR3 region is CATRPRQGFTDTQYF. Written as DNA, the CDR3 is TGTGCCACCAGACCCCGACAGGGCTTCACAGATACGCAGTATTTT.